The following is a T cell receptor beta chain sequence with its context. This clonotype was observed at least ten times. Its antigen has not been determined. At one end the junction does not follow the germline gene, possibly because of a read error. The donors were patients who had localized lung adenocarcinoma, which is a subtype of non-small cell lung cancer. Samples were obtained from the margins of localized lung adenocarcinomas. For TCR repertoire analysis, CD4+ T cells from tumor tissue were profiled separately from CD8+ T cells. The data originate from a study of CD4 and CD8 cells across lung adenocarcinoma regions (dated by TCRdb to the late 2010s). For the wider study: The study examined intratumor heterogeneity of the T cell receptor repertoire by comparing tumor centers with tumor margins.

The CDR3 measures 13 amino acids from cysteine to phenylalanine. The DNA shown is the 39-base CDR3, in frame from base 1. Reading the germline V gene gives CDR1 MNHNS and CDR2 SASEGT. The library was built by means of PCR. TCRdb records HiSeq X Ten as the sequencer. The raw public data were reprocessed by TCRdb itself: fastp quality trimming at Q25, MiXCR clonotype calling, in-frame beta chains only. One record per CDR3 amino acid sequence lists the most common genes and DNA. The sample data list about 19,000 distinct CDR3 sequences, and more than 45% of these were observed just once. The ten largest clonotypes hold roughly 18% of the sample.

The sequence is built from TRBV6-1 and TRBJ2-2; no D gene call is confident. The clonotype was recovered from a male donor with lung adenocarcinoma. The CD4 and CD8 labels of this study may be unreliable. The sequencing sample was made of CD4+ T cells from the margin of a lung tumor. The cell subset or site label, read with the paper, signifies: tumor margin region. The bases read TGTGCCAGCAGAGAAGGGAACACCGGGGAGCTGTTTTTT. Its amino acids are CASREGNTGELFF.